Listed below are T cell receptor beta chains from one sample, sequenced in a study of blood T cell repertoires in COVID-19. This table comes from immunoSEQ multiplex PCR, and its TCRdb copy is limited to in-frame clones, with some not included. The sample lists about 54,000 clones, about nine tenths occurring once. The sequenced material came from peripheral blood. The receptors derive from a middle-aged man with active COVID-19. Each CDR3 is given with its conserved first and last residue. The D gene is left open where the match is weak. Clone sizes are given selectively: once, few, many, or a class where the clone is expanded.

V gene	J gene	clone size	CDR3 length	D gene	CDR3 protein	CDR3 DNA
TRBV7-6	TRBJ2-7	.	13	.	CASSPRTTYEQYF	TGTGCCAGCAGCCCCAGGACAACCTACGAGCAGTACTTC
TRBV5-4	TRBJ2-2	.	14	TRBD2	CASSSTSTAGELFF	TGTGCCAGCAGCTCGACTAGCACGGCCGGGGAGCTGTTTTTT
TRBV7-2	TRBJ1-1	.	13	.	CASSFSENTEAFF	TGTGCCAGCAGCTTCAGCGAGAACACTGAAGCTTTCTTT
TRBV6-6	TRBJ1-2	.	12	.	CASTYHGDGYTF	TGTGCCAGCACCTACCACGGGGATGGCTACACCTTC
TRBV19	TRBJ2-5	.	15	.	CASSPSQGGGETQYF	TGTGCCAGTTCCCCCTCGCAGGGAGGGGGGGAGACCCAGTACTTC
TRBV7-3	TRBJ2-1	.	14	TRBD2	CASSWGSGGGEQFF	TGTGCCAGCAGCTGGGGTAGCGGGGGTGGTGAGCAGTTCTTC
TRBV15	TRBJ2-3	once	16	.	CATSRGVAVSTDTQYF	TGTGCCACCAGCAGAGGAGTTGCTGTTAGCACAGATACGCAGTATTTT
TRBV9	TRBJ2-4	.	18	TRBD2	CASSAHSWGGVAKNIQYF	TGTGCCAGCAGCGCCCACTCGTGGGGGGGGGTAGCCAAAAACATTCAGTACTTC
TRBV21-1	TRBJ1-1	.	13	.	CASDTGKNTEAFF	TGTGCCAGCGATACAGGGAAAAACACTGAAGCTTTCTTT
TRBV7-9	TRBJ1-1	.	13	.	CASTLQGRTEAFF	TGTGCCAGCACCCTACAGGGCCGCACTGAAGCTTTCTTT
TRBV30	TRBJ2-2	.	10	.	CAWGYRELFF	TGTGCCTGGGGTTATCGTGAGCTGTTTTTT
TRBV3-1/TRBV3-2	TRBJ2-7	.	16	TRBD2	CASSRASGGDSYEQYF	TGTGCCAGCAGCCGGGCTAGCGGGGGGGATTCCTACGAGCAGTACTTC
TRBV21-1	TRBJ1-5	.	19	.	CASSSTPGQRGVPNQPQHF	TGTGCCAGCAGCTCCACCCCCGGACAGAGAGGGGTTCCGAATCAGCCCCAGCATTTT
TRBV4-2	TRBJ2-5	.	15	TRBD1	CASSQERQGVETQYF	TGTGCCAGCAGCCAAGAAAGACAGGGTGTAGAGACCCAGTACTTC
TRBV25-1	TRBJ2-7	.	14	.	CASSEGARVHEQYF	TGTGCCAGCAGTGAAGGGGCAAGGGTCCACGAGCAGTACTTC
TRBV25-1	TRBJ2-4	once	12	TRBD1	CASVGQGNIQYF	TGTGCCAGCGTGGGACAGGGAAACATTCAGTACTTC
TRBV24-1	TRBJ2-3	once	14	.	CATSESSSTDTQYF	TGTGCCACCAGTGAGTCGTCTAGCACAGATACGCAGTATTTT
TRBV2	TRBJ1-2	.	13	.	CASSEDQLSGYTF	TGTGCCAGCAGTGAAGATCAGTTATCTGGCTACACCTTC
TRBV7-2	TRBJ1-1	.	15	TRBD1	CASSLGGTGNTEAFF	TGTGCCAGCAGCTTAGGTGGGACAGGGAACACTGAAGCTTTCTTT
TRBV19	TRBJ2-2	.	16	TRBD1	CASSKGTGVNTGELFF	TGTGCCAGTAGTAAGGGAACAGGGGTGAACACCGGGGAGCTGTTTTTT
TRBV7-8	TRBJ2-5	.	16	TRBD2	CASSSGTSIREETQYF	TGTGCCAGCAGCTCCGGGACTAGTATAAGGGAAGAGACCCAGTACTTC
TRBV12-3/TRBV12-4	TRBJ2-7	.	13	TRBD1	CASSLRTGGEQYF	TGTGCCAGCAGTTTGAGGACAGGGGGCGAGCAGTACTTC
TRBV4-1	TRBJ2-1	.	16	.	CASSQRGGGSYNEQFF	TGCGCCAGCAGCCAAAGGGGAGGGGGTTCCTACAATGAGCAGTTCTTC
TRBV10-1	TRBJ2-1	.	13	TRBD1	CASNRGVYNEQFF	TGCGCCAGCAACAGGGGAGTCTACAATGAGCAGTTCTTC
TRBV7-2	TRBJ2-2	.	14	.	CASSPNAMRGELFF	TGTGCCAGCAGCCCCAACGCGATGCGGGGGGAGCTGTTTTTT
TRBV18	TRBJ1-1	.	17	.	CASSPLDRHRGNTEAFF	TGTGCCAGCTCACCCTTGGACAGACATAGGGGGAACACTGAAGCTTTCTTT
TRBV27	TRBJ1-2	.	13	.	CASSLETGYGYTF	TGTGCCAGCAGTTTAGAGACAGGATATGGCTACACCTTC
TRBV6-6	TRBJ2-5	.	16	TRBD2	CASSPGLAGGRETQYF	TGTGCCAGCAGCCCTGGACTAGCGGGGGGGCGGGAGACCCAGTACTTC
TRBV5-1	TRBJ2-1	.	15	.	CASSLEGARYNEQFF	TGCGCCAGCAGCTTGGAAGGGGCAAGGTACAATGAGCAGTTCTTC
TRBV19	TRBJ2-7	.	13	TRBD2	CASSREGYYEQYF	TGTGCCAGTAGTAGGGAGGGTTACTACGAGCAGTACTTC
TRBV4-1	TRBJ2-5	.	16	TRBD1	CASSRGQGDMQETQYF	TGCGCCAGCAGCCGGGGACAGGGCGATATGCAAGAGACCCAGTACTTC
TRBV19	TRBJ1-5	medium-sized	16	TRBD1	CASGNTGVGGNQPQHF	TGTGCCAGTGGTAACACAGGGGTTGGTGGCAATCAGCCCCAGCATTTT
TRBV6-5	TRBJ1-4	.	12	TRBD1	CASGTGGNTVFF	TGTGCCAGCGGGACAGGGGGAAACACGGTGTTTTTT
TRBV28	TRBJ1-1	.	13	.	CASKIRGNTEAFF	TGTGCCAGCAAAATTAGAGGGAACACTGAAGCTTTCTTT
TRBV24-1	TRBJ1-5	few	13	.	CATSRQIDQPQHF	TGTGCCACCAGTAGACAGATCGATCAGCCCCAGCATTTT
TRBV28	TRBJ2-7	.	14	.	CASSTQVPPYEQYF	TGTGCCAGCAGCACTCAGGTCCCGCCCTACGAGCAGTACTTC
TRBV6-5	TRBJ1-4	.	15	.	CASFNLASTNEKLFF	TGTGCCAGCTTCAATTTAGCCTCAACTAATGAAAAACTGTTTTTT
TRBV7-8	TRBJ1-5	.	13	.	CASSLLDNQPQHF	TGTGCCAGCAGCTTATTGGACAACCAGCCCCAGCATTTT
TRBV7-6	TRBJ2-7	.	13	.	CASSQGFSYEQYF	TGTGCCAGCAGCCAGGGGTTCAGCTACGAGCAGTACTTC
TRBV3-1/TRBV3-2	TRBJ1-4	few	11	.	CASSLREKLFF	TGTGCCAGCAGCCTTCGGGAAAAACTGTTTTTT
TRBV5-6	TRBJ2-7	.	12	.	CASTTSSYEQYF	TGTGCCAGCACAACTAGCTCCTACGAGCAGTACTTC
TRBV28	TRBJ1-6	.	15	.	CASNPAGGTGTPLHF	TGTGCCAGCAACCCCGCGGGGGGCACCGGGACACCCCTCCACTTT
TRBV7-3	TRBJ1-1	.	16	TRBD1	CASSLNGGTANTEAFF	TGTGCCAGCAGCTTAAACGGCGGGACAGCGAACACTGAAGCTTTCTTT
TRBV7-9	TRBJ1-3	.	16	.	CASSLAGAVSGNTIYF	TGTGCCAGCAGCTTAGCGGGGGCGGTCTCTGGAAACACCATATATTTT
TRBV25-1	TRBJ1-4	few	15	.	CASSEYIRGYEKLFF	TGTGCCAGCAGTGAATATATTCGGGGGTATGAAAAACTGTTTTTT
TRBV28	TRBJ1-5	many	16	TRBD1	CASRRLAGTGNQPQHF	TGTGCCAGCAGACGATTAGCCGGGACAGGGAATCAGCCCCAGCATTTT